What follows are 22 T cell receptor beta chains derived from one specimen sequenced in a study of blood T cell repertoires in COVID-19. Sequencing was performed with immunoSEQ multiplex PCR; in TCRdb, only in-frame clones are kept and a portion is missing. The sample carries approximately 56,000 clones, around 81% recorded once. The source material was peripheral blood. Receptors were obtained from a woman aged 80 or older with COVID-19, enrolled during active disease.

The genes are TRBV14 and TRBJ2-7, with D perhaps matching TRBD1 (6 bases). Looked up from germline, CDR1 is SGHDN and CDR2 is FVKESK. The germline V and J ends were trimmed by 1 base and 4 bases, with 14 bases remaining between them. The CDR3 loop spans 15 amino acids. The CDR3, as DNA: TGTGCCAGCAGCCAAGGGGACATTGGCATGTACGAGCAGTACTTC. Translated: CASSQGDIGMYEQYF.

The rearrangement links TRBV29-1 to TRBJ2-2, with TRBD2 as a possible D gene (5 bases). From germline, CDR1 is SQVTM and CDR2 ANQGSEA. The CDR3 loop spans 15 amino acids. The CDR3 here is CAVPLRTQNGGELFF. The CDR3 DNA sequence: TGCGCGGTCCCCTTAAGGACTCAAAACGGCGGGGAGCTGTTTTTT.

The sample holds a few counts of this clone. The chain is built from TRBV7-9 and TRBJ1-5; 7 positions agree with TRBD1. This CDR3 is 13 amino acids long. Germline V gives CDR1 SEHNR, CDR2 FQNEAQ (reference sequence). With 8 bases clipped from V and 5 bases from J, the junction kept 6 bases outside the gene matches. CDR3 sequence (DNA): TGTGCCAGCTCCCGGCAGGGGGATCAGCCCCAGCATTTT. Translation gives CASSRQGDQPQHF.

This chain links TRBV5-1 with TRBJ2-7; tentative D call: TRBD1 (6 bases). Germline V gene lookup returns CDR1 SGHRS and CDR2 YFSETQ. Trimming cost V 1 base and J 10 bases, with 9 bases left between them. The CDR3 runs to 11 residues. CDR3 region: CASSLSGVQYF. The CDR3, as DNA: TGCGCCAGCAGCTTGTCAGGGGTTCAGTACTTC.

About this clone itself: The junction departs from germline at one end; a sequencing error may be responsible. This chain links TRBV7-8 with TRBJ2-5, with D possibly TRBD2 on 6 matching bases. This CDR3 region has 12 residues. The V gene's germline CDR1 is SGHVS and CDR2 FQNEAQ. The CDR3 DNA sequence: TGTGCCAGCAGCTGGGAGCTAGCGCCCGTGAACTTC. It encodes CASSWELAPVNF.

The chain joins TRBV6-5 to TRBJ2-1; 9 nucleotides align to TRBD2. With V trimmed by 8 bases and J by 7 bases, 9 bases remained unmatched. Germline assignment: CDR1 MNHEY and CDR2 SVGAGI. This CDR3 is built from 14 residues. In DNA, the CDR3 is TGTGCCAGCGTAGGGGGACTAGCACGGAATGAGCAGTTCTTC. This translates into CASVGGLARNEQFF.

This clone was seen more than once but under ten times. The V and J genes are TRBV3-1 (or the pseudogene TRBV3-2) and TRBJ2-1; 13 bases are shared with TRBD2. The CDR3 runs 17 residues. Germline values: CDR1 LGHDT, CDR2 YNNKEL (reference sequence). V lost 4 bases, J lost 0 bases, and 3 bases stayed unmatched. CDR3 region: CASSRGTSGISYNEQFF. DNA for the CDR3: TGTGCCAGCAGCCGAGGGACTAGCGGGATCTCCTACAATGAGCAGTTCTTC.

This CDR3 is CASSPGTGGAPGSGANVLTF. Written as DNA, the CDR3 is TGCGCCAGCAGCCCTGGGACAGGGGGCGCCCCGGGCTCTGGGGCCAACGTCCTGACTTTC. The V and J genes are TRBV5-1 and TRBJ2-6; TRBD1 matches at 12 bases. Unmatched junction bases numbered 11, after V lost 4 bases and J lost 0 bases. Per germline, CDR1 SGHRS and CDR2 YFSETQ. The CDR3 contains 20 residues. Full variable domain (remainder filled in from reference TRBV5-1 and TRBJ2-6): KAGVTQTPRYLIKTRGQQVTLSCSPISGHRSVSWYQQTPGQGLQFLFEYFSETQRNKGNFPGRFSGRQFSNSRSEMNVSTLELGDSALYLCASSPGTGGAPGSGANVLTFGAGSRLTVL.

The chain uses TRBV7-9 and TRBJ2-3; TRBD2 matches at 7 bases. This CDR3 has 16 residues. After removal of 7 bases from V and 2 bases from J, the junction contained 12 bases not matched to a gene. Per the germline V gene, CDR1 is SEHNR and CDR2 is FQNEAQ (reference sequence). CDR3 amino acids: CASTLSSGYNTDTQYF. The CDR3 bases are TGTGCCAGCACTCTATCTAGCGGTTATAACACAGATACGCAGTATTTT.

The chain uses TRBV7-2 and TRBJ1-2, with 9 bases fitting TRBD1. V was pared by 5 bases and J by 8 bases, with 9 bases of the junction left unmatched. Germline loops: CDR1 SGHTA, CDR2 FQGNSA. This CDR3 is built from 14 residues. CDR3 nucleotides: TGTGCCAGCAGCCAACAGACAGGGGGGGAAGGCTACACCTTC. This codes for CASSQQTGGEGYTF.

The CDR3 nucleotides read TGTGCCACCAGTGATCCTACTGACGGAGGGGTCTATGGCTACACCTTC. Its translation: CATSDPTDGGVYGYTF. This chain links TRBV24-1 with TRBJ1-2, with D perhaps TRBD1 (5 bases). Trimming pared 3 bases from V and 4 bases from J, leaving 17 bases between. Germline V gives CDR1 KGHDR, CDR2 SFDVKD. The CDR3 extends over 16 amino acids.

The chain is built from TRBV11-2 and TRBJ1-1; D gene unclear. The CDR3 contains 13 residues. The V end was cut by 0 bases, the J end by 3 bases, with 5 bases between. CDR1 SGHAT and CDR2 FQNNGV come from the germline V gene. This chain's CDR3 is CASSLEADTEAFF. In DNA form, the CDR3 reads TGTGCCAGCAGCTTAGAGGCGGACACTGAAGCTTTCTTT.

The chain couples TRBV18 to TRBJ1-3, with D possibly matching TRBD1 (6 bases). The CDR3 totals 15 residues. Trimming stripped 3 bases from V and 0 bases from J, with 9 bases between. Germline lookup yields CDR1 KGHSH and CDR2 LQKENI. CDR3 coding DNA: TGTGCCAGCTCACCTAGACAGGCCTCTGGAAACACCATATATTTT. Translation: CASSPRQASGNTIYF.

J is TRBJ2-7 and V is TRBV14; 7 positions agree with TRBD2. From germline, CDR1 is SGHDN and CDR2 FVKESK. This CDR3 spans 16 amino acids. V trimming: 2 bases; J trimming: 4 bases; junction bases outside the gene matches: 11. CDR3 bases: TGTGCCAGCAGCCAATATCAGGCGGGGAGGGCGTACGAGCAGTACTTC. Encoded protein: CASSQYQAGRAYEQYF.

The chain employs TRBV2 and TRBJ2-7; a weak D match, TRBD1 (5 bases). CDR1 SNHLY and CDR2 FYNNEI come from the germline V gene. V gave up 4 bases and J gave up 3 bases, with 10 bases separating them. The CDR3 spans 13 residues. The CDR3 nucleotides read TGTGCCAGCAGTGGTCAGGGTATCTACGAGCAGTACTTC. Residues: CASSGQGIYEQYF.

The genes are TRBV5-1 and TRBJ2-7; a possible D gene is TRBD1 (5 bases). Between the trimmed V and J ends, which lost 2 bases and 3 bases, there was a span of 15 bases. Germline CDR1 SGHRS, CDR2 YFSETQ. The CDR3 is made up of 15 amino acids. CDR3 sequence reads: CASSFIPGLGYEQYF. The CDR3 nucleotides are TGCGCCAGCAGCTTTATTCCAGGGCTTGGCTACGAGCAGTACTTC. Using reference TRBV5-1 and TRBJ2-7 for the parts outside the CDR3, the full variable domain is KAGVTQTPRYLIKTRGQQVTLSCSPISGHRSVSWYQQTPGQGLQFLFEYFSETQRNKGNFPGRFSGRQFSNSRSEMNVSTLELGDSALYLCASSFIPGLGYEQYFGPGTRLTVT.

The chain uses TRBV6-5 and TRBJ1-5; D not resolved. The CDR3 sequence is 13 residues long. V was cut by 7 bases and J by 0 bases, with 7 bases left in between. CDR1 and CDR2 (germline): MNHEY, SVGAGI. CDR3 in DNA: TGTGCCAGCATTTCGTCTAGCAATCAGCCCCAGCATTTT. Protein sequence: CASISSSNQPQHF.

The rearrangement joins TRBV25-1 to TRBJ1-5, with D unresolved. CDR1 is MGHDK, CDR2 SYGVNS, per germline. The CDR3 spans 14 residues. The germline V and J ends were trimmed by 3 bases and 7 bases, with 13 bases remaining between them. The CDR3 region has the DNA TGTGCCAGCAGTGACGAGAGGGAAAACCAGCCCCAGCATTTT. Translated: CASSDERENQPQHF.

The gene calls are TRBV27 and TRBJ2-5; TRBD2 might be the D (5 bases). Trimming stripped 2 bases from V and 7 bases from J, with 11 bases between. This CDR3 comprises 13 residues. CDR1 MNHEY and CDR2 SMNVEV come from the germline V gene (reference sequence). CDR3 sequence: CASSLRGSGTQYF. CDR3 nucleotides: TGTGCCAGCAGTTTAAGAGGGAGCGGGACCCAGTACTTC.

This clone was recorded only once. The chain carries TRBV20-1 and TRBJ2-1, with 7 positions matching TRBD2. The CDR3 loop spans 15 amino acids. J was trimmed by 2 bases and V by 3 bases; bases with no gene match: 7. The V gene's germline CDR1 is DFQATT and CDR2 SNEGSKA (reference sequence). DNA for the CDR3: TGCAGTGCTAGTTTGGCTAGCGGAACCTACAATGAGCAGTTCTTC. This codes for CSASLASGTYNEQFF.

There are a few counts of this clone. The rearrangement links TRBV3-1 (or the pseudogene TRBV3-2) to TRBJ2-5; D not certain. The germline V gene encodes CDR1 LGHDT and CDR2 YNNKEL (reference sequence). V lost 4 bases, J lost 5 bases, and 5 bases lay in between. The CDR3 is 11 amino acids. CDR3 sequence reads: CASSPSETQYF. The CDR3 region has the DNA TGTGCCAGCAGCCCCTCGGAGACCCAGTACTTC.

The rearrangement uses TRBV27 and TRBJ2-6, with D possibly TRBD1 on 6 matching bases. The germline V gene encodes CDR1 MNHEY and CDR2 SMNVEV (reference sequence). The CDR3 sequence is 19 residues long. The V end lost 5 bases, the J end lost 0 bases, and 20 bases lay between the germline ends. CDR3 in amino acids: CASSQATGRYTSGANVLTF. CDR3 sequence (DNA): TGTGCCAGCAGTCAGGCGACAGGCCGGTATACCTCTGGGGCCAACGTCCTGACTTTC.